The subject of this entry is one T cell receptor beta chain. Its antigen is undetermined. This entry comes from a study of T-cell memory formation after mild COVID-19. Overall study context: Largely, TCR clusters stayed within a single donor.

The study, taken as a whole, reports: Of the contracting clones, CD4+ ones lay mainly in CM and EM, and CD8+ ones in EMRA. The study detected some responding clones in pre-infection memory, suggesting cross-reactive memory joined.

TCRdb passed the 5' RACE reads through MiXCR, listing each CDR3 protein once. The sample contains about 180,000 distinct CDR3 sequences, about 18% of which appear only once. Trimming cost V 0 bases and J 6 bases; bases outside gene matches: 6. The CDR3 has 16 residues. Per the germline V gene, CDR1 is SGHRS and CDR2 is YFSETQ. V usage is TRBV5-1 and J usage is TRBJ2-2; 9 bases are shared with TRBD2. Material: PBMCs or a T cell subset sorted from them (not recorded which). The TCR sequence derives from a man between 18 and 35 years old who had mild COVID-19 (a few samples of this study predate the infection). Cell type and time point are not known. The CDR3 DNA follows: TGCGCCAGCAGCTTGGACCTAGCGGGGATAGCCGGGGAGCTGTTTTTT. Its protein is CASSLDLAGIAGELFF. The full variable domain, its missing parts supplied by reference TRBV5-1 and TRBJ2-2, is KAGVTQTPRYLIKTRGQQVTLSCSPISGHRSVSWYQQTPGQGLQFLFEYFSETQRNKGNFPGRFSGRQFSNSRSEMNVSTLELGDSALYLCASSLDLAGIAGELFFGEGSRLTVL.